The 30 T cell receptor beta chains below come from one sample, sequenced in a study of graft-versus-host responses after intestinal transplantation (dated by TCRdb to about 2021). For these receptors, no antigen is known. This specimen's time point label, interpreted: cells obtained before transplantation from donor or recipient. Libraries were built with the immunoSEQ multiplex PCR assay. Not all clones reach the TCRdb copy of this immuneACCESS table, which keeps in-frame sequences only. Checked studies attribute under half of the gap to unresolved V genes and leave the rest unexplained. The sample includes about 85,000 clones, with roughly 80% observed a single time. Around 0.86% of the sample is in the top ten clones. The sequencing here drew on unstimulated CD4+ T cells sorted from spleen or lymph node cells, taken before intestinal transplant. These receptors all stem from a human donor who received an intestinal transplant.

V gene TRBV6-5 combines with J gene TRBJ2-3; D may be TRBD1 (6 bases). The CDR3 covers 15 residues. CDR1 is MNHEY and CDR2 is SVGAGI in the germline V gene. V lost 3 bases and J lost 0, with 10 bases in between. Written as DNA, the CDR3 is TGTGCCAGCAGTTATGGACAGCTTAGCACAGATACGCAGTATTTT. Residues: CASSYGQLSTDTQYF.

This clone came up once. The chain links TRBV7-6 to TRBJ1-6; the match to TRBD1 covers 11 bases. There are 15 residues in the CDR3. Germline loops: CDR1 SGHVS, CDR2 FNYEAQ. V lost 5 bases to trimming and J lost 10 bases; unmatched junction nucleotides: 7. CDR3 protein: CASSPSGTGGSPLHF. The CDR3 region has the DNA TGTGCCAGCAGCCCATCCGGGACAGGGGGGTCACCCCTCCACTTT.

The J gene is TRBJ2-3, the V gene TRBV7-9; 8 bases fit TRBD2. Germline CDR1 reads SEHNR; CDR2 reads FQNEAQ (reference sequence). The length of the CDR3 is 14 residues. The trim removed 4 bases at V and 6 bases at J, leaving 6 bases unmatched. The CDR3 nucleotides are TGTGCCAGCAGCTCCGGGGGGGCCGGGGATACGCAGTATTTT. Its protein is CASSSGGAGDTQYF.

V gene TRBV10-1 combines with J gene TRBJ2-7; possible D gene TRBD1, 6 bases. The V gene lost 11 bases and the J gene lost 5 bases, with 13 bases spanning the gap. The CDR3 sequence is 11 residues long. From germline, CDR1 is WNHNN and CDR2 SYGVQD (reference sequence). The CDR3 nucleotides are TGCGCCGGCCGGGACACCCACGAGCAGTACTTC. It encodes CAGRDTHEQYF.

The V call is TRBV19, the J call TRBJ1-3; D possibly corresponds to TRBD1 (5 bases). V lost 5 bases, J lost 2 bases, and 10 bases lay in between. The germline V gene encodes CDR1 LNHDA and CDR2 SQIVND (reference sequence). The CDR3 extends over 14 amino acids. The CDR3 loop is CASSRDSPGNTIYF. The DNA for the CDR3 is TGTGCCAGTAGTCGTGACAGCCCTGGAAACACCATATATTTT.

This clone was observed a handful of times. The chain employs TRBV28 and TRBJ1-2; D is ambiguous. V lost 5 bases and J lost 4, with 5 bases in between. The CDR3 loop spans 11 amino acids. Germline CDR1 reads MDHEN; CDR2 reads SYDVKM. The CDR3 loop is CASSESYGYTF. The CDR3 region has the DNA TGTGCCAGCAGTGAGTCCTATGGCTACACCTTC.

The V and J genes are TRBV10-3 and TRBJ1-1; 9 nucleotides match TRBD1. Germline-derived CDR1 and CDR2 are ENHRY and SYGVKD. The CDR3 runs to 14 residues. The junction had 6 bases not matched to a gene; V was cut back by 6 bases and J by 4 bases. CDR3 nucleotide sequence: TGTGCCATCAGGATGGGACAGGGTAGCACTGAAGCTTTCTTT. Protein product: CAIRMGQGSTEAFF.

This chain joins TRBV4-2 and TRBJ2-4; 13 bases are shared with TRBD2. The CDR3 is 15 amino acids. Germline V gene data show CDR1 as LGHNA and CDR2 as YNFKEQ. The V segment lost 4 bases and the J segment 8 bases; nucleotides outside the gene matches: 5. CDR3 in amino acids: CASSRGTSGIDIQYF. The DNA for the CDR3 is TGTGCCAGCAGCCGCGGGACTAGCGGGATTGACATTCAGTACTTC.

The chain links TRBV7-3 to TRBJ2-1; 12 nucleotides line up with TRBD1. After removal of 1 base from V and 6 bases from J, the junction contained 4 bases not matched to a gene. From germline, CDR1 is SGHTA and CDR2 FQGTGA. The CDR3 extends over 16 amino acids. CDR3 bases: TGTGCCAGCAGCTTAATTGGGACAGGGGGCCCCAATGAGCAGTTCTTC. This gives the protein CASSLIGTGGPNEQFF.

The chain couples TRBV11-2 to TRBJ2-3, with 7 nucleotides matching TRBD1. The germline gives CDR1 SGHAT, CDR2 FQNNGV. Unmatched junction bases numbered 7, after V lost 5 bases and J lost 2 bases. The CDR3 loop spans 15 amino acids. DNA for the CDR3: TGTGCCAGCAGCCGTACCGGGACAGCCACAGATACGCAGTATTTT. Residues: CASSRTGTATDTQYF.

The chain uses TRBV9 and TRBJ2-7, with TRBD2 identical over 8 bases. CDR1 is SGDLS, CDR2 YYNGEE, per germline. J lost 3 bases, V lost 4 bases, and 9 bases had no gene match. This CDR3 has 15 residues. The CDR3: CASSSGPGLDYEQYF. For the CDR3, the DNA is TGTGCCAGCAGCTCAGGCCCGGGACTAGACTACGAGCAGTACTTC.

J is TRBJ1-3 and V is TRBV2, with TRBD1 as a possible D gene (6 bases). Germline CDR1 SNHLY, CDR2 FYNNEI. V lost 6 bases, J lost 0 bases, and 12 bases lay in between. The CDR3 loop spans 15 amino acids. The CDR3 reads CASSQGGLSGNTIYF. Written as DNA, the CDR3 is TGTGCCAGCAGCCAAGGGGGTCTCTCTGGAAACACCATATATTTT.

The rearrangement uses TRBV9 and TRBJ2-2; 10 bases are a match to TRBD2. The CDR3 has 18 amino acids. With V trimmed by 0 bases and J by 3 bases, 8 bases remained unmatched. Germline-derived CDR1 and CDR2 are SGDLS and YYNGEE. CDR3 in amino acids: CASSVEPSGSGYTGELFF. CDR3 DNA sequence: TGTGCCAGCAGCGTAGAGCCTAGCGGGAGTGGGTACACCGGGGAGCTGTTTTTT.

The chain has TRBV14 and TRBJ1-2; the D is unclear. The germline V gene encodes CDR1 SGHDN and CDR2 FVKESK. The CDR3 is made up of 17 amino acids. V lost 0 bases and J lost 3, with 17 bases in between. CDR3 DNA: TGTGCCAGCAGCCAAGAGGGCCAGTTAAACCTACACTATGGCTACACCTTC. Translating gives CASSQEGQLNLHYGYTF.

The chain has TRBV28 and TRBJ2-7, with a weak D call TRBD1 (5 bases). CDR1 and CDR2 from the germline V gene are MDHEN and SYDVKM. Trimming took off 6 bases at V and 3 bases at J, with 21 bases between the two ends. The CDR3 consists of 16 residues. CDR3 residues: CASSIPARASNYEQYF. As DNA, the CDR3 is TGTGCCAGCAGCATCCCAGCCAGGGCATCGAACTACGAGCAGTACTTC. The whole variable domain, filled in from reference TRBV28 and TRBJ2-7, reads DVKVTQSSRYLVKRTGEKVFLECVQDMDHENMFWYRQDPGLGLRLIYFSYDVKMKEKGDIPEGYSVSREKKERFSLILESASTNQTSMYLCASSIPARASNYEQYFGPGTRLTVT.

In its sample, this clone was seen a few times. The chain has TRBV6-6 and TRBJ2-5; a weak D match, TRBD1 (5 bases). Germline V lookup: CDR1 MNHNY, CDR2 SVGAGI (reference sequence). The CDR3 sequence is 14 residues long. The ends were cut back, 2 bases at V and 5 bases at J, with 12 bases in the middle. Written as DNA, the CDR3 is TGTGCCAGCAGTTACGGCAGGGCCGGGGAGACCCAGTACTTC. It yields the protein CASSYGRAGETQYF.

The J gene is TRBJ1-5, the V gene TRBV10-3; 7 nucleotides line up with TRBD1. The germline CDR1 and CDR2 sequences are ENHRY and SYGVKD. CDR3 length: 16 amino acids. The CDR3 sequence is CDYRTGTEYSNQPQHF. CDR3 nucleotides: TGTGACTACAGAACCGGGACAGAGTATAGCAATCAGCCCCAGCATTTT.

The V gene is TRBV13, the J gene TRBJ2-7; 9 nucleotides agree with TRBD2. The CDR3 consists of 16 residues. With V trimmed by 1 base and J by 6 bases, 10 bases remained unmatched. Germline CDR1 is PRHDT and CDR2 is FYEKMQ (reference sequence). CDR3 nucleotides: TGTGCCAGCAGCTTAGCGGCTAGCGGGAACCCCTCCGAGCAGTACTTC. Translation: CASSLAASGNPSEQYF.

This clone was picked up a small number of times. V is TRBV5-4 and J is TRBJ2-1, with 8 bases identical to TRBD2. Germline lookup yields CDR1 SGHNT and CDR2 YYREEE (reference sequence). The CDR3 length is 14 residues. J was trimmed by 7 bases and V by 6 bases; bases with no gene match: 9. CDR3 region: CASTKPGLGNEQFF. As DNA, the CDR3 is TGTGCCAGCACCAAACCGGGACTAGGTAATGAGCAGTTCTTC. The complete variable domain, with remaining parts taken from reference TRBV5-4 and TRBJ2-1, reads ETGVTQSPTHLIKTRGQQVTLRCSSQSGHNTVSWYQQALGQGPQFIFQYYREEENGRGNFPPRFSGLQFPNYSSELNVNALELDDSALYLCASTKPGLGNEQFFGPGTRLTVL.

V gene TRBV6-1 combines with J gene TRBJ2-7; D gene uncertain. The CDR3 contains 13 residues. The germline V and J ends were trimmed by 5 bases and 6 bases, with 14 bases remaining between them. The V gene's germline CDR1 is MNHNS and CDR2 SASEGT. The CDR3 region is CASSPSRTREQYF. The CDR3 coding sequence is TGTGCCAGCAGTCCCTCTAGAACCCGCGAGCAGTACTTC.

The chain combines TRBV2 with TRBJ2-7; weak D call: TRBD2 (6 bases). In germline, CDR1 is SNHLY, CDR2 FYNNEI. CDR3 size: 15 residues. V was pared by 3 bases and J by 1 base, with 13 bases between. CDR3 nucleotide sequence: TGTGCCAGCAGTGATAGGGCTAGCGCATCCTACGAGCAGTACTTC. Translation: CASSDRASASYEQYF.

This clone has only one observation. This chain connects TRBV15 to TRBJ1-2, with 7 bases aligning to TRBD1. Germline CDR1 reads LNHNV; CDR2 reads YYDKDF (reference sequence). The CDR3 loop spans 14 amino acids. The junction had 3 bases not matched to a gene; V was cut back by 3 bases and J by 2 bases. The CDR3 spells CATSSGGQNYGYTF. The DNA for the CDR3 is TGTGCCACCAGCAGCGGGGGACAGAACTATGGCTACACCTTC.

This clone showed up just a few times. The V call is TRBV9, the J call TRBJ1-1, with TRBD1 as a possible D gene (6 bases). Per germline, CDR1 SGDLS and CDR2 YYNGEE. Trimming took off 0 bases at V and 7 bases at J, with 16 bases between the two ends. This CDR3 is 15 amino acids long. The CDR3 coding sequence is TGTGCCAGCAGCGTAGGAACACAGGGAGAAGGTGAAGCTTTCTTT. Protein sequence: CASSVGTQGEGEAFF.

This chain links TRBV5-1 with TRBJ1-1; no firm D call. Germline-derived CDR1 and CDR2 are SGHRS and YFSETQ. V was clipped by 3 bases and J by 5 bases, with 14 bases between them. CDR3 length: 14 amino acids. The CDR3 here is CASSYKGEVTEAFF. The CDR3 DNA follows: TGCGCCAGCAGCTATAAGGGAGAGGTGACTGAAGCTTTCTTT.

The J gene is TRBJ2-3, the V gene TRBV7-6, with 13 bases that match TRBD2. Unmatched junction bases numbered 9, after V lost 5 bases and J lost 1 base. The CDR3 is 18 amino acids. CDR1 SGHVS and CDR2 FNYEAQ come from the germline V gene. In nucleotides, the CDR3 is TGTGCCAGCAGCCTCGGACTAGCGGGAGAATTAGGCACAGATACGCAGTATTTT. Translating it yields CASSLGLAGELGTDTQYF. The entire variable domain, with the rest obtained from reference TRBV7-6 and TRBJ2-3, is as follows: GAGVSQSPRYKVTKRGQDVALRCDPISGHVSLYWYRQALGQGPEFLTYFNYEAQQDKSGLPNDRFSAERPEGSISTLTIQRTEQRDSAMYRCASSLGLAGELGTDTQYFGPGTRLTVL.

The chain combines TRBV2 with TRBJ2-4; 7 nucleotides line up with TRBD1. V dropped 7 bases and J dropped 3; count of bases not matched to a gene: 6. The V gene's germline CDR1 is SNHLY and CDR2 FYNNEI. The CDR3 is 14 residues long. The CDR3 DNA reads TGTGCCAGCAACCGACAGGGAGACAAAAACATTCAGTACTTC. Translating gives CASNRQGDKNIQYF.

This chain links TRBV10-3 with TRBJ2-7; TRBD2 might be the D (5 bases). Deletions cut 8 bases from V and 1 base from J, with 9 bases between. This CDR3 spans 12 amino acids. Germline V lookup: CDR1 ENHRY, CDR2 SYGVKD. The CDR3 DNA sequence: TGTGCCATCGGCGGGTTTTCCTACGAGCAGTACTTC. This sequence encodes CAIGGFSYEQYF.

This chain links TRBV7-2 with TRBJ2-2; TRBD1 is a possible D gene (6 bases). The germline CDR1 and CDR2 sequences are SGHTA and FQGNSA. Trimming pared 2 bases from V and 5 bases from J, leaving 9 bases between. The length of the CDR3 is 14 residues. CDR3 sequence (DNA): TGTGCCAGCAGCTTAAGGGGGTGGACCGGGGAGCTGTTTTTT. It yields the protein CASSLRGWTGELFF.

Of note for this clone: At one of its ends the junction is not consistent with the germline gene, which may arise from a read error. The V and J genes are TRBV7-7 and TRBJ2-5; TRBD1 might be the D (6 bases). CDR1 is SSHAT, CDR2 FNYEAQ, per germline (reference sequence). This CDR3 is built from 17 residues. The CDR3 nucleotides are TGTGCTAGCAGCTTAGGCAACCCCGGGACAACATGGGAGACCCAGTACTTC. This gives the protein CASSLGNPGTTWETQYF.

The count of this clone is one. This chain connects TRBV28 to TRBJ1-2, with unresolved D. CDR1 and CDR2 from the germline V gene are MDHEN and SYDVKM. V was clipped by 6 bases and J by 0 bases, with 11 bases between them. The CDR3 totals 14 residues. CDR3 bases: TGTGCCAGCAGGGTCAGGCTTTCTAACTATGGCTACACCTTC. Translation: CASRVRLSNYGYTF.